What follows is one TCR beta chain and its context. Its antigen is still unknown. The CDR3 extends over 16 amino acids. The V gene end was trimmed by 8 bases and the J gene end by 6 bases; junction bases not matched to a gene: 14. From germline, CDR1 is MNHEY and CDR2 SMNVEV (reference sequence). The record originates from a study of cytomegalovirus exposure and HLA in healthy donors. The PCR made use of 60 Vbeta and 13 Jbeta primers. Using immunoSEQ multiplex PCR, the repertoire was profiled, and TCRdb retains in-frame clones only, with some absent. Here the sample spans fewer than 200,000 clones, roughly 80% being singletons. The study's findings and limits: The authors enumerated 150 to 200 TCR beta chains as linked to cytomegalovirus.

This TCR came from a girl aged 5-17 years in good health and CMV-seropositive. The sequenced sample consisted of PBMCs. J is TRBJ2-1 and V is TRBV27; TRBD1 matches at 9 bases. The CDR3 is CASLFSGQGIFNEQFF. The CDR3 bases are TGTGCCAGCCTCTTCTCGGGACAGGGCATATTCAATGAGCAGTTCTTC.